These T cell receptor beta chains were read from a single sample in a study of OX40 agonist ivuxolimab in advanced cancers. The data were produced by immunoSEQ multiplex PCR, yet TCRdb's version contains in-frame clones alone and is incomplete. The data hold under 55,000 clones, with approximately 87% observed a single time. Material: CD4+ or CD8+ T cells sorted from blood, obtained in a trial of the OX40 agonist ivuxolimab. The source is an adult with an advanced solid tumor such as melanoma, head and neck, liver or kidney cancer. CDR3s include the opening cysteine and the closing phenylalanine or tryptophan. The D gene is left open where the match is weak.

V gene	D gene	J gene	CDR3 protein
TRBV28	TRBD1	TRBJ2-7	CASSLLDRNYEQYF
TRBV15	NA	TRBJ2-7	CATSRGGLQRPHF
TRBV7-8	TRBD1	TRBJ1-2	CASSGGTDYGYTF
TRBV2	NA	TRBJ1-2	CASSVRGNYGYTF
TRBV30	NA	TRBJ2-7	CAWSVGRVSYEQYF
TRBV30	TRBD1	TRBJ2-1	CAWGPGQVNNEQFF
TRBV19	NA	TRBJ1-6	CASTRGDYNSPLHF
TRBV19	TRBD2	TRBJ2-5	CASSPLAGGPLETQYF
TRBV28	NA	TRBJ1-3	CASSLPGSSGNTIYF
TRBV10-3	TRBD1	TRBJ1-5	CAIRRQGGEQPQHF
TRBV6-1	NA	TRBJ1-1	CASSASDAVAFF
TRBV27	NA	TRBJ2-6	CASTRVSGANVLTF
TRBV9	NA	TRBJ1-1	CASSVALRDTEAFF
TRBV21-1	NA	TRBJ1-1	CASGGSEGGSTEAFF